This T cell receptor beta chain was found in a study of blood T cell repertoires in COVID-19. Overall study: PBMCs, B-cell-depleted T cells, or T cells were the source of the cDNA or gDNA that made up the material.

Profiling relied on immunoSEQ multiplex PCR, and the TCRdb table lists in-frame clones only, not all of them. The sample carries 85,000 to 90,000 clones, around 86% recorded once. The germline gives CDR1 SNHLY, CDR2 FYNNEI. This CDR3 region has 13 residues. With 8 bases removed from V and 2 bases from J, the gap between germline ends came to 13 bases. Input material: peripheral blood. The chain couples TRBV2 to TRBJ2-7, with D possibly TRBD2 on 6 matching bases. The sequence came from a human donor in a cohort sampled during active COVID-19. CDR3 protein: CASHRSGTYEQYF. The CDR3, as DNA: TGTGCCAGCCACCGTAGCGGTACCTACGAGCAGTACTTC.